A selection of T cell receptor beta chains follows, all from one sample in a study of shared clonotypes between healthy human individuals. TCRdb keeps only in-frame clones here, not all; method: immunoSEQ multiplex PCR. The profile shows about 2.2 million clones, 93% of them singletons. Material for sequencing was naive CD8+ T cells from PBMCs. The source of these receptors is a man aged 18 to 30 in good health. Some clones in this sample may be carry-over from other donors' samples. Both conserved end residues are part of each CDR3. The D gene is left open where the match is weak. Not every row has a clone size; where given, it reads once, few, many or a size class.

V gene	D gene	clone size	J gene	CDR3 protein	CDR3 DNA
TRBV6-6	TRBD1	-	TRBJ1-4	CASSYSQGAGEKLFF	TGTGCCAGCAGTTACTCACAGGGGGCAGGTGAAAAACTGTTTTTT
TRBV27	-	-	TRBJ2-2	CASSLPRTEPSSGELFF	TGTGCCAGCAGTTTGCCAAGGACAGAACCTAGCTCCGGGGAGCTGTTTTTT
TRBV7-3	TRBD2	once	TRBJ2-1	CASSSKVGGAVSYNEQFF	TGTGCCAGCAGCTCCAAAGTCGGGGGGGCAGTCTCCTACAATGAGCAGTTCTTC
TRBV19	TRBD2	once	TRBJ2-3	CASRGMGLAGVDTQYF	TGTGCCAGTAGGGGGATGGGGCTAGCGGGAGTAGATACGCAGTATTTT
TRBV28	-	-	TRBJ2-7	CASSPDEQYF	TGTGCCAGCAGTCCGGACGAGCAGTACTTC
TRBV4-1	TRBD2	-	TRBJ2-1	CASSQGGLAINNEQFF	TGCGCCAGCAGCCAAGGGGGACTAGCGATAAACAATGAGCAGTTCTTC
TRBV7-8	-	-	TRBJ2-1	CASSHTPNGEQFF	TGTGCCAGCAGCCACACCCCAAACGGGGAGCAGTTCTTC
TRBV4-3	-	once	TRBJ1-4	CASSQDSVSSNEKLFF	TGCGCCAGCAGCCAAGATTCTGTCAGCTCTAATGAAAAACTGTTTTTT
TRBV6-1	TRBD1	-	TRBJ1-5	CASSEFWTGVAQPQHF	TGTGCCAGCAGTGAATTCTGGACAGGGGTGGCTCAGCCCCAGCATTTT
TRBV19	-	-	TRBJ1-2	CASSIIRGSMNYGYTF	TGTGCCAGTAGTATCATTAGGGGCAGCATGAACTATGGCTACACCTTC
TRBV19	-	-	TRBJ2-1	CASSPSWQGNNEQFF	TGTGCCAGTAGCCCTTCCTGGCAGGGTAACAATGAGCAGTTCTTC
TRBV7-3	TRBD2	once	TRBJ2-3	CASSLLAGGTDTQYF	TGTGCCAGCAGCTTGTTAGCGGGAGGTACAGATACGCAGTATTTT
TRBV5-6	-	once	TRBJ2-7	CASSSGGNDEQYF	TGTGCCAGCAGCTCTGGGGGCAACGACGAGCAGTACTTC
TRBV5-6	-	once	TRBJ2-7	CASSPLGSYEQYF	TGTGCCAGCAGCCCCCTCGGGTCTTACGAGCAGTACTTC
TRBV27	-	-	TRBJ1-5	CASSLSELQPQHF	TGTGCCAGCAGTTTATCCGAACTTCAGCCCCAGCATTTT
TRBV28	TRBD2	-	TRBJ2-1	CASSFFSLAGVYNEQFF	TGTGCCAGCAGTTTTTTCTCACTAGCGGGAGTGTACAATGAGCAGTTCTTC
TRBV7-2	TRBD1	-	TRBJ2-2	CASSSRPGQGDAGELFF	TGTGCCAGCAGCTCCAGGCCGGGACAGGGGGACGCCGGGGAGCTGTTTTTT
TRBV5-1	TRBD2	-	TRBJ2-1	CASSLDLNLAGGPGEQFF	TGCGCCAGCAGCTTGGACCTAAATCTAGCGGGAGGCCCCGGTGAGCAGTTCTTC
TRBV30	TRBD1	-	TRBJ2-3	CAWSIGTVTDTQYF	TGTGCCTGGAGCATCGGGACAGTCACAGATACGCAGTATTTT
TRBV15	-	-	TRBJ2-7	CATSRDVASFYEQYF	TGTGCCACCAGCAGAGATGTCGCCAGTTTCTACGAGCAGTACTTC
TRBV27	-	-	TRBJ2-5	CASSLSWQGFLTQYF	TGTGCCAGCAGTTTATCGTGGCAGGGCTTTCTGACCCAGTACTTC
TRBV4-1	-	-	TRBJ1-5	CASSLSWGDGNQPQHF	TGCGCCAGCAGCCTCTCTTGGGGGGACGGCAATCAGCCCCAGCATTTT